The 20 T cell receptor beta chains presented below share a single source sample, sequenced in a study of metastatic and nonmetastatic thyroid tumors. Each patient went into thyroid surgery without having received any treatment. With MiXCR, TCRdb called clones anew from the PCR reads. In the table there are about 49,000 clones, 4% to 5% of which are singletons. The specimen was blood. Receptors were obtained from a female donor with papillary thyroid cancer or a benign thyroid nodule (not recorded which). Some clones in this sample may be carry-over from other donors' samples.

V usage is TRBV6-2 or TRBV6-3 and J usage is TRBJ1-1; 7 nucleotides match TRBD1. The CDR3 runs 14 residues. The ends lost 6 bases at V and 0 bases at J; junction bases unmatched: 4. Germline V lookup: CDR1 MNHEY, CDR2 SVGEGT. The CDR3 DNA reads TGTGCCAGCAGGGCAGGGGGGGTGAACACTGAAGCTTTCTTT. Translated: CASRAGGVNTEAFF.

This clone was counted between two and nine times. This chain uses TRBV6-2 or TRBV6-3 with TRBJ1-1; D uncertain. This CDR3 has 13 residues. V was shortened by 2 bases and J by 2 bases, with 6 bases between the two germline ends. Germline loops: CDR1 MNHEY, CDR2 SVGEGT. The CDR3 here is CASSYTYNTEAFF. Here the CDR3 DNA reads TGTGCCAGCAGTTACACATATAACACTGAAGCTTTCTTT.

This clone was counted only a few times. V gene TRBV6-2 or TRBV6-3 combines with J gene TRBJ1-2; D is perhaps TRBD1 (6 bases). V gave up 6 bases and J gave up 7 bases, with 9 bases separating them. CDR3 size: 11 residues. Germline V CDR1 and CDR2: MNHEY, SVGEGT. The CDR3 loop reads CASSKQGGYTF. The CDR3 DNA sequence: TGTGCCAGCAGCAAACAGGGTGGCTACACCTTC.

This clone was detected ten times or more. V is TRBV7-9 and J is TRBJ2-7, with D possibly matching TRBD2 (6 bases). Trimming removed 0 bases at V and 7 bases at J, with 13 bases between. This CDR3 has 14 residues. The germline CDR1 and CDR2 sequences are SEHNR and FQNEAQ (reference sequence). The CDR3 DNA follows: TGTGCCAGCAGCTTAGCGCCGGGGGAGGTTGAGCAGTACTTC. Amino acid sequence: CASSLAPGEVEQYF. The whole variable domain, remainder taken from reference TRBV7-9 and TRBJ2-7, is DTGVSQNPRHKITKRGQNVTFRCDPISEHNRLYWYRQTLGQGPEFLTYFQNEAQLEKSRLLSDRFSAERPKGSFSTLEIQRTEQGDSAMYLCASSLAPGEVEQYFGPGTRLTVT.

The chain couples TRBV5-1 to TRBJ2-3; 10 bases are a match to TRBD1. The V gene end was trimmed by 4 bases and the J gene end by 6 bases; junction bases not matched to a gene: 5. Germline V gives CDR1 SGHRS, CDR2 YFSETQ. This CDR3 is 14 amino acids long. The CDR3: CASSRQGASDTQYF. DNA of the CDR3: TGCGCCAGCAGCCGACAGGGGGCGTCGGATACGCAGTATTTT.

Many counts were recorded for this clone. The chain carries TRBV9 and TRBJ2-1; D remains unclear. This CDR3 comprises 14 residues. Germline values: CDR1 SGDLS, CDR2 YYNGEE. Trimming pared 0 bases from V and 5 bases from J, leaving 9 bases between. The CDR3 DNA reads as TGTGCCAGCAGCGTAGAGGACCGAGACAATGAGCAGTTCTTC. Its translation: CASSVEDRDNEQFF. The whole variable domain, filled in from reference TRBV9 and TRBJ2-1, reads DSGVTQTPKHLITATGQRVTLRCSPRSGDLSVYWYQQSLDQGLQFLIQYYNGEERAKGNILERFSAQQFPDLHSELNLSSLELGDSALYFCASSVEDRDNEQFFGPGTRLTVL.

The V gene is TRBV24-1, the J gene TRBJ2-1; 10 positions match TRBD2. With 3 bases clipped from V and 7 bases from J, the junction kept 8 bases outside the gene matches. CDR1 is KGHDR and CDR2 is SFDVKD in the germline V gene. This CDR3 region has 16 residues. CDR3 DNA sequence: TGTGCCACCAGTGATCCCGGGACTAGCGCTCGAAATGAGCAGTTCTTC. It is translated as CATSDPGTSARNEQFF.

Many counts were recorded for this clone. A junction boundary mismatches the germline segment, possibly from a read error. The sample has other DNA sequences that encode this CDR3 too. This chain uses TRBV9 with TRBJ1-1, with D hard to call. Germline V gene sequence: CDR1 SGDLS, CDR2 YYNGEE. The CDR3 loop spans 14 amino acids. CDR3 residues: CASSPRGSNTEAFF. The CDR3 nucleotides are TGTGCCAGCAGCCCCCGGGGTTCGAACACTGAAGCCTTCTTT.

V is TRBV28 and J is TRBJ2-4, with D tentatively TRBD1 (5 bases). CDR3 length: 14 residues. Germline values: CDR1 MDHEN, CDR2 SYDVKM. Trimming removed 3 bases from V and 5 bases from J, with 11 bases in between. The CDR3 is CASSLGQGQNIQYF. CDR3 sequence (DNA): TGTGCCAGCAGTTTGGGTCAGGGTCAAAACATTCAGTACTTC.

This clone came up many times. The chain carries TRBV11-3 and TRBJ2-6, with unresolved D. The CDR3 loop spans 13 amino acids. The germline gives CDR1 SGHNT, CDR2 YENEEA. V was shortened by 3 bases and J by 3 bases, with 3 bases between the two germline ends. The CDR3 loop reads CASSFYGANVLTF. DNA for the CDR3: TGTGCCAGCAGCTTCTATGGGGCCAACGTCCTGACTTTC.

In this sample, this clone turned up many times. The chain is built from TRBV7-8 and TRBJ1-1; tentative D call: TRBD1 (6 bases). V lost 4 bases and J lost 3, with 18 bases in between. The length of the CDR3 is 16 residues. CDR1 and CDR2 from the germline V gene are SGHVS and FQNEAQ. The CDR3 reads CASSSFTGIFYTEAFF. DNA for the CDR3: TGTGCCAGCAGCTCCTTCACAGGGATTTTTTACACTGAAGCTTTCTTT.

In its sample, this clone ranks as medium-sized (0.01 to 0.1%). The rearrangement links TRBV6-1 to TRBJ2-7; D is perhaps TRBD1 or TRBD2 (5 bases each). Germline lookup yields CDR1 MNHNS and CDR2 SASEGT. The CDR3 runs to 12 residues. V was cut by 5 bases and J by 5 bases, with 10 bases left in between. Here the CDR3 DNA reads TGTGCCAGCAGTCGAGGGGTAAACGAGCAGTACTTC. Its protein is CASSRGVNEQYF.

This clone was seen many times. The V and J genes are TRBV5-6 and TRBJ2-3, with 7 bases lining up with TRBD2. CDR1 is SGHDT and CDR2 is YYEEEE in the germline V gene. V was pared by 3 bases and J by 1 base, with 5 bases of the junction left unmatched. The CDR3 is made up of 15 amino acids. CDR3 protein: CASSWGGGGTDTQYF. In DNA, the CDR3 is TGTGCCAGCAGCTGGGGGGGAGGAGGCACAGATACGCAGTATTTT.

This clone came up a few times. V and J are TRBV7-6 and TRBJ2-2; 13 bases are a match to TRBD2. The V gene's germline CDR1 is SGHVS and CDR2 FNYEAQ. The V and J ends lost 6 bases and 5 bases, in that order; junction bases with no gene match: 9. This CDR3 comprises 17 residues. This CDR3 reads CASSSGLAGVETGELFF. DNA for the CDR3: TGTGCCAGCAGTTCCGGACTAGCGGGAGTGGAAACCGGGGAGCTGTTTTTT.

This clone was seen repeatedly, ten times or more. This chain links TRBV19 with TRBJ1-5; the D gene is possibly TRBD1 (5 bases). The CDR3 consists of 17 residues. Looked up from germline, CDR1 is LNHDA and CDR2 is SQIVND (reference sequence). V shed 1 base and J shed 0 bases, with 13 bases lying between them. The CDR3 region is CASSIGGGLYSNQPQHF. The CDR3, as DNA: TGTGCCAGTAGTATAGGGGGGGGGTTGTATAGCAATCAGCCCCAGCATTTT.

This clone ranks as medium-sized. At the DNA level, this CDR3 is encoded by other sequences in the same sample as well. V is TRBV20-1 and J is TRBJ2-3; TRBD2 matches at 10 bases. The CDR3 totals 14 residues. Germline CDR1 is DFQATT and CDR2 is SNEGSKA (reference sequence). Trimming took 3 bases from V and 0 from J; bases not matched to a gene: 0. The CDR3 region is CSARTSGSTDTQYF. As DNA, the CDR3 is TGCAGTGCTAGGACTAGCGGGAGCACAGATACGCAGTATTTT.

Many counts were recorded for this clone. This CDR3 reads CASSLASRTHTGELFF. The DNA for the CDR3 is TGTGCCAGCAGCTTGGCCAGTCGGACACACACCGGGGAGCTGTTTTTT. The rearrangement joins TRBV5-5 to TRBJ2-2, with D tentatively TRBD1 (5 bases). There are 16 residues in the CDR3. Looked up from germline, CDR1 is SGHKS and CDR2 is YYEKEE (reference sequence). V lost 0 bases and J 3 bases, leaving 12 bases between the germline ends.

The table lists this clone with many counts. The J gene is TRBJ2-1, the V gene TRBV5-6, with D unresolved. Trimming cost V 0 bases and J 2 bases, with 3 bases left between them. This CDR3 is built from 13 residues. Germline V gene lookup returns CDR1 SGHDT and CDR2 YYEEEE. In DNA form, the CDR3 reads TGTGCCAGCAGCTTGGGGGCCTACAATGAGCAGTTCTTC. This gives the protein CASSLGAYNEQFF.

In this sample, this clone turned up many times. The chain has TRBV12-5 and TRBJ1-2; 11 nucleotides agree with TRBD1. V shed 1 base, J shed 3 bases, and the junction held 7 bases outside the gene matches. Looked up from germline, CDR1 is LGHNT and CDR2 is FRNRAP. This CDR3 comprises 17 residues. The chain's CDR3 is CASGLDRTGGMDYGYTF. CDR3 coding DNA: TGTGCTAGTGGTTTGGACCGGACAGGGGGCATGGACTATGGCTACACCTTC.

This clone was detected ten times or more. The V and J genes are TRBV3-1 and TRBJ2-7, with 8 nucleotides matching TRBD2. The germline CDR1 and CDR2 sequences are LGHDT and YNNKEL (reference sequence). This CDR3 has 14 amino acids. Trimming cost V 6 bases and J 0 bases; bases outside gene matches: 4. CDR3 DNA: TGTGCCAGCAGATCGAGCGGGAGCTCCTACGAGCAGTACTTC. This sequence encodes CASRSSGSSYEQYF.